These 24 T cell receptor beta chains were all obtained from the same sample, sequenced in a study of patients and donors after allogeneic stem cell transplantation. TCRdb called the RT-PCR reads again in MiXCR, with one record for every CDR3 protein. The sample consists of about 96,000 distinct CDR3 sequences, under 50% of them appearing once. The sample was blood, either unsorted or a sorted T cell fraction (not recorded which). The receptors stem from a human donor who was either an allogeneic HSCT recipient or a stem cell or donor lymphocyte infusion donor (not recorded which). It is not recorded whose cells these are; they may come from a transplant donor.

This clonotype was detected a few times. This rearrangement joins TRBV6-5 to TRBJ1-5, with 8 bases fitting TRBD1. The V gene end was trimmed by 6 bases and the J gene end by 2 bases; junction bases not matched to a gene: 0. Germline V lookup: CDR1 MNHEY, CDR2 SVGAGI. The CDR3 loop spans 13 amino acids. Here the CDR3 reads CASRTGGNQPQHF. As DNA, the CDR3 is TGTGCCAGCAGGACAGGGGGCAATCAGCCCCAGCATTTT.

The genes are TRBV7-9 and TRBJ1-4, with unresolved D. The CDR3 has 11 residues. V dropped 4 bases and J dropped 7 bases, with 4 bases sitting between them. Germline CDR1 SEHNR, CDR2 FQNEAQ (reference sequence). DNA of the CDR3: TGTGCCAGCAGCTGGAGTGAAAAACTGTTTTTT. The encoded protein is CASSWSEKLFF.

This clonotype was detected once. The rearrangement uses TRBV9 and TRBJ1-1; D gene uncertain. Germline-derived CDR1 and CDR2 are SGDLS and YYNGEE. Trimming took off 4 bases at V and 5 bases at J, with 15 bases between the two ends. The CDR3 spans 14 residues. CDR3 amino acids: CASSPTWVGTEAFF. The DNA for the CDR3 is TGTGCCAGCAGCCCGACTTGGGTGGGAACTGAAGCTTTCTTT.

V usage is TRBV7-3 and J usage is TRBJ2-1, with TRBD1 matching over 9 bases. This CDR3 spans 17 amino acids. Per germline, CDR1 SGHTA and CDR2 FQGTGA. V lost 2 bases, J lost 4 bases, and 9 bases stayed unmatched. CDR3: CASSLFGTGNIYNEQFF. In DNA, the CDR3 is TGTGCCAGCAGCTTATTTGGGACAGGGAACATTTACAATGAGCAGTTCTTC.

The CDR3 here is CSAHRGGASMNTEAFF. The DNA for the CDR3 is TGCAGCGCACACCGTGGGGGCGCTTCGATGAACACTGAAGCTTTCTTT. V gene TRBV29-1 combines with J gene TRBJ1-1; the D gene is possibly TRBD1 (6 bases). Trimming left V 7 bases short and J 0 bases short, with 21 bases between. Per the germline V gene, CDR1 is SQVTM and CDR2 is ANQGSEA. The CDR3 extends over 16 amino acids.

With regard to this clonotype: At one end the junction does not follow the germline gene, possibly because of a read error. The CDR3 sequence: CASTLKGYNSPLHF. The CDR3 DNA is TGTGCCAGCACCTTAAAGGGCTATAATTCACCCCTCCACTTT. This sequence joins TRBV7-8 and TRBJ1-6; no clear D gene. Germline CDR1 reads SGHVS; CDR2 reads FQNEAQ. The CDR3 has 14 amino acids.

The V call is TRBV20-1, the J call TRBJ2-3, with D possibly matching TRBD2 (6 bases). Germline lookup yields CDR1 DFQATT and CDR2 SNEGSKA (reference sequence). Trimming removed 4 bases at V and 2 bases at J, with 10 bases between. The CDR3 covers 13 residues. In nucleotides, the CDR3 is TGCAGTGCTATCAGGGAGGCCACAGATACGCAGTATTTT. It specifies CSAIREATDTQYF.

The chain joins TRBV9 to TRBJ2-3; 13 nucleotides agree with TRBD2. Per germline, CDR1 SGDLS and CDR2 YYNGEE. The CDR3 spans 19 residues. J was trimmed by 2 bases and V by 0 bases; bases with no gene match: 9. The CDR3 nucleotides are TGTGCCAGCAGCGTAGGACTAGCGGGAGGCTCACGCTTCACAGATACGCAGTATTTT. Its protein is CASSVGLAGGSRFTDTQYF.

The rearrangement links TRBV7-2 to TRBJ1-1, with no clear D. Trimming shortened V by 2 bases and J by 5 bases, and 12 bases separated the two germline ends. Germline CDR1 is SGHTA and CDR2 is FQGNSA. The CDR3 loop spans 14 amino acids. The CDR3 sequence: CASSLSPGRTEAFF. In DNA form, the CDR3 reads TGTGCCAGCAGCTTAAGTCCTGGTAGGACTGAAGCTTTCTTT.

This clonotype was counted a single time. The gene calls are TRBV7-6 and TRBJ1-4; 9 bases agree with TRBD1. Trimming took 3 bases from V and 7 from J; bases not matched to a gene: 6. CDR3 length: 15 amino acids. Germline CDR1 reads SGHVS; CDR2 reads FNYEAQ. CDR3 residues: CASSFDPGQGEKLFF. Written as DNA, the CDR3 is TGTGCCAGCAGCTTTGACCCGGGACAGGGTGAAAAACTGTTTTTT.

This clonotype was counted once. For the CDR3, the DNA is TGTGCCATCAGTGACCTCACCCGGGACAGGGAGTTGTCAGCTTTCTTT. It codes for CAISDLTRDRELSAFF. The rearrangement links TRBV10-3 to TRBJ1-1; 9 nucleotides line up with TRBD1. The J segment lost 10 bases and the V segment lost 3 bases, leaving 15 bases of the junction unmatched. The CDR3 length is 16 residues. Looked up from germline, CDR1 is ENHRY and CDR2 is SYGVKD.

This chain uses TRBV20-1 with TRBJ1-4, with D unclear. V was trimmed by 6 bases and J by 8 bases, leaving 10 bases between them. The CDR3 covers 11 residues. CDR1 is DFQATT and CDR2 is SNEGSKA in the germline V gene (reference sequence). This CDR3 reads CSAKQFEKLFF. CDR3 in DNA: TGCAGTGCGAAGCAGTTCGAAAAACTGTTTTTT.

The J gene is TRBJ1-1, the V gene TRBV7-2; weak D call: TRBD1 (6 bases). This CDR3 contains 13 residues. Trimming shortened V by 10 bases and J by 2 bases, and 14 bases separated the two germline ends. Germline V gene sequence: CDR1 SGHTA, CDR2 FQGNSA. In nucleotides, the CDR3 is TGTGCCACAGAGAACAGGGTCAACACTGAAGCTTTCTTT. Translating it yields CATENRVNTEAFF.

This sequence joins TRBV7-9 and TRBJ1-5; D is undetermined. V gave up 4 bases and J gave up 0 bases, with 7 bases separating them. The CDR3 runs to 14 residues. Germline values: CDR1 SEHNR, CDR2 FQNEAQ (reference sequence). CDR3 loop: CASSSGYSNQPQHF. For the CDR3, the DNA is TGTGCCAGCAGCTCGGGGTATAGCAATCAGCCCCAGCATTTT.

V and J are TRBV5-1 and TRBJ2-1; 9 bases are shared with TRBD2. Germline V gives CDR1 SGHRS, CDR2 YFSETQ. V dropped 0 bases and J dropped 6; count of bases not matched to a gene: 7. The CDR3 contains 16 residues. CDR3 DNA sequence: TGCGCCAGCAGCTTGGCTGGACTAGCGATGGGCAATGAGCAGTTCTTC. This translates into CASSLAGLAMGNEQFF.

Note on this clonotype: The junction and the germline gene differ at one end; a read error may be behind it. The chain carries TRBV28 and TRBJ1-2; tentative D call: TRBD1 (5 bases). Germline values: CDR1 MDHEN, CDR2 SYDVKM. The CDR3 has 16 residues. This CDR3 is CASSLSSFVVGALPRF. The CDR3 nucleotides are TGTGCCAGCAGTTTATCCTCCTTCGTGGTAGGGGCCCTTCCGCGATTC.

Only a few counts were recorded for this clonotype. V gene TRBV4-1 combines with J gene TRBJ1-2; D ambiguous. Germline V gives CDR1 MGHRA, CDR2 YSYEKL. This CDR3 spans 13 amino acids. Deletions cut 3 bases from V and 3 bases from J, with 8 bases between. CDR3 in amino acids: CASSQVVDYGYTF. The CDR3 DNA sequence: TGCGCCAGCAGCCAGGTTGTTGACTATGGCTACACCTTC.

The chain carries TRBV28 and TRBJ1-1; 7 bases map to TRBD1. The CDR3 spans 12 residues. J was trimmed by 6 bases and V by 11 bases; bases with no gene match: 9. Germline CDR1 reads MDHEN; CDR2 reads SYDVKM. The CDR3 DNA follows: TGTGCCTCCGAGACAGGGCGGTCTGAAGCTTTCTTT. Its protein product is CASETGRSEAFF.

The chain combines TRBV6-5 with TRBJ1-6; TRBD1 matches at 10 bases. CDR1 is MNHEY and CDR2 is SVGAGI in the germline V gene. V shed 0 bases, J shed 7 bases, and the junction held 6 bases outside the gene matches. The CDR3 consists of 17 residues. CDR3 sequence (DNA): TGTGCCAGCAGTTACTCGACAGGGGGCAATATGAATTCACCCCTCCACTTT. Its translation is CASSYSTGGNMNSPLHF.

This clonotype has just a few counts. V usage is TRBV5-1 and J usage is TRBJ1-2, with 7 nucleotides matching TRBD1. There are 16 residues in the CDR3. Germline V lookup: CDR1 SGHRS, CDR2 YFSETQ. The V segment lost 4 bases and the J segment 0 bases; nucleotides outside the gene matches: 9. The CDR3 loop reads CASSIGTVASNYGYTF. The CDR3 coding sequence is TGCGCCAGCAGCATAGGGACAGTAGCATCTAACTATGGCTACACCTTC.

This clonotype was seen a handful of times. The chain recombines TRBV6-5 with TRBJ1-6; D gene unclear. Germline lookup yields CDR1 MNHEY and CDR2 SVGAGI. Trimming left V 0 bases short and J 7 bases short, with 4 bases between. The CDR3 length is 13 residues. CDR3: CASSYSGNSPLHF. In DNA, the CDR3 is TGTGCCAGCAGTTACTCGGGGAATTCACCCCTCCACTTT.

The rearrangement uses TRBV12-3 or TRBV12-4 and TRBJ1-1, with 9 bases fitting TRBD1. Unmatched junction bases numbered 8, after V lost 4 bases and J lost 5 bases. The CDR3 is 15 residues long. CDR3 nucleotides: TGTGCCAGCAGTTCCGAGGACAGGGGCGGGACTGAAGCTTTCTTT. Translation: CASSSEDRGGTEAFF.

This rearrangement joins TRBV7-9 to TRBJ2-1; D remains unclear. V gave up 2 bases and J gave up 9 bases, with 17 bases separating them. Germline assignment: CDR1 SEHNR and CDR2 FQNEAQ (reference sequence). This CDR3 has 15 residues. The chain's CDR3 is CASSLNPRTNLEQFF. The CDR3, as DNA: TGTGCCAGCAGCTTAAATCCACGGACCAACCTTGAGCAGTTCTTC.

This chain joins TRBV20-1 and TRBJ1-4, with D possibly matching TRBD1 (5 bases). This CDR3 has 13 amino acids. The germline V gene has CDR1 DFQATT and CDR2 SNEGSKA (reference sequence). Trimming left V 3 bases short and J 5 bases short, with 10 bases between. CDR3 residues: CSASSGGNEKLFF. DNA of the CDR3: TGCAGTGCTAGCTCGGGGGGGAATGAAAAACTGTTTTTT.